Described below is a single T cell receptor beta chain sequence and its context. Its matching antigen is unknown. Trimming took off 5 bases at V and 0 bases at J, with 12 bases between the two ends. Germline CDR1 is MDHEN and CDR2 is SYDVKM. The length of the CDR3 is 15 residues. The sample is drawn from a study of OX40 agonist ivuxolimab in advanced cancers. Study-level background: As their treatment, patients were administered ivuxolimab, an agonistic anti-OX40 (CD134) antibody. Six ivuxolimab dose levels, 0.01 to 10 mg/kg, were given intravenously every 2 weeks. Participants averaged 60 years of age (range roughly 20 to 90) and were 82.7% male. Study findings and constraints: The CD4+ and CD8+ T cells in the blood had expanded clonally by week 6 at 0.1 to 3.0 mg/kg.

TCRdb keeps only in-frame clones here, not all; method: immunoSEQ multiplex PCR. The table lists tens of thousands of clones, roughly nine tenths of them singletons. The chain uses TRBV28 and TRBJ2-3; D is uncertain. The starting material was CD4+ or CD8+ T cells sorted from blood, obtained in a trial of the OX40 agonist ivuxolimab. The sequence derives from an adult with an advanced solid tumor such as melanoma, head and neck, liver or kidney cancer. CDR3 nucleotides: TGTGCCAGCAGTACCCTGGCGGCGAGCACAGATACGCAGTATTTT. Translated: CASSTLAASTDTQYF.